What follows is one T cell receptor beta chain and its context. The CDR3 has 16 residues. The sample originates from a study of blood T cell repertoires in COVID-19. Study-wide background: The samples span acute and convalescent COVID-19 from the United States, Italy and Spain. Nucleic acid was either cDNA or gDNA, and it came from T cells, B-cell-depleted T cells, or PBMCs.

How the authors handled the data: It was from reference gene primer amplification that nucleated cell counts were estimated. The data were produced by immunoSEQ multiplex PCR, yet TCRdb's version contains in-frame clones alone and is incomplete. V, J and clone size were drawn from that table, and D and trimming were deduced from the DNA. The sample has about 260,000 clones, approximately 90% seen once. Material: peripheral blood. This chain connects TRBV21-1 to TRBJ1-1; the table's D call TRBD1 went unverified against the DNA. TRBV21-1 is shown as a pseudogene. The sequence was collected from a woman aged 40 to 50 with acute or convalescent COVID-19. CDR3 residues: CASSKAPRAQWTEAFF. For the CDR3, the DNA is TGTGCCAGCAGCAAAGCCCCCAGGGCCCAATGGACTGAAGCTTTCTTT.